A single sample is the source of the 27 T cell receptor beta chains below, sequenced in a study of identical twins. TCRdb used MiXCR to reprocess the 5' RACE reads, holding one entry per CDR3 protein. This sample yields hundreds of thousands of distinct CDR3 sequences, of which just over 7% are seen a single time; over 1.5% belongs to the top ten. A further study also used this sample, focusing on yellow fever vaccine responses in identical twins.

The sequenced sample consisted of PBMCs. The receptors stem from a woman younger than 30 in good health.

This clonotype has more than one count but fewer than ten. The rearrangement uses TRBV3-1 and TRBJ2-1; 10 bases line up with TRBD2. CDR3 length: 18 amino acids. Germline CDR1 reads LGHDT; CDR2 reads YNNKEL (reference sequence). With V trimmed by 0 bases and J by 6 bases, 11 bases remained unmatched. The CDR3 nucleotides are TGTGCCAGCAGCCAAGAGTCGGCTAGCGGGAGTTTGAGCAATGAGCAGTTCTTC. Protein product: CASSQESASGSLSNEQFF.

CDR3 in DNA: TGTGCCAGCAGCCAAGTTCAGGACACCGGGGAGCTGTTTTTT. Its protein is CASSQVQDTGELFF. The chain joins TRBV3-1 to TRBJ2-2; no firm D call. The CDR3 has 14 residues. The V end was cut by 1 base, the J end by 3 bases, with 6 bases between. From germline, CDR1 is LGHDT and CDR2 YNNKEL (reference sequence). The whole variable domain, remainder taken from reference TRBV3-1 and TRBJ2-2, is DTAVSQTPKYLVTQMGNDKSIKCEQNLGHDTMYWYKQDSKKFLKIMFSYNNKELIINETVPNRFSPKSPDKAHLNLHINSLELGDSAVYFCASSQVQDTGELFFGEGSRLTVL.

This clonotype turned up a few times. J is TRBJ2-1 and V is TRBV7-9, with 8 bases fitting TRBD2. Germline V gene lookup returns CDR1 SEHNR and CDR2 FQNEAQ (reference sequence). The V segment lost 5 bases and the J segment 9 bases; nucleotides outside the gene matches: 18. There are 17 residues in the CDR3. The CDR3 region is CASSPSAAGTRSSEQFF. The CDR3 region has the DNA TGTGCCAGCAGCCCCTCCGCAGCCGGGACTAGGAGTAGTGAGCAGTTCTTC.

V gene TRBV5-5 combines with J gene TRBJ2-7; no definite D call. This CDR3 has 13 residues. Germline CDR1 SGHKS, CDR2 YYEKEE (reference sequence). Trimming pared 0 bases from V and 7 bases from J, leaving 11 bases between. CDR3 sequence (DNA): TGTGCCAGCAGCTTGGGACCTCGCGGAGAGCAGTACGTC. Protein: CASSLGPRGEQYV.

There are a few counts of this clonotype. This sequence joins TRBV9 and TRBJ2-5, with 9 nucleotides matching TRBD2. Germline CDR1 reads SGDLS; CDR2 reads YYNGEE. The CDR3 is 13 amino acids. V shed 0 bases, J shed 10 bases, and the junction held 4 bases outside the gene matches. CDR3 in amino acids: CASSVGLADYQYF. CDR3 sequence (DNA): TGTGCCAGCAGCGTAGGACTAGCGGACTACCAGTACTTC.

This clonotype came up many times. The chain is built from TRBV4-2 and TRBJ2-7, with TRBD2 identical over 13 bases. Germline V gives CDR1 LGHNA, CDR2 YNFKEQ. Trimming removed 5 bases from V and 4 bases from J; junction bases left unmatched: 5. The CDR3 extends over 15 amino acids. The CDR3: CASSYGLAGDYEQYF. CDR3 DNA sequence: TGTGCCAGCAGCTATGGACTAGCGGGAGATTACGAGCAGTACTTC.

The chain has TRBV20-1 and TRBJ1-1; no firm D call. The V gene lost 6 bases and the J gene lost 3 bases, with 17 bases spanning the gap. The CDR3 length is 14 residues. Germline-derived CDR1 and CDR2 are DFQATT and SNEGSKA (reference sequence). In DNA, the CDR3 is TGCAGTGCCGGAGGGTGGCAATTCGACACTGAAGCTTTCTTT. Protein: CSAGGWQFDTEAFF.

This CDR3 is CASSPEGRINEKLFF. Written as DNA, the CDR3 is TGTGCCAGCAGCCCCGAGGGACGGATTAATGAAAAACTGTTTTTT. The V gene is TRBV3-1, the J gene TRBJ1-4, with D possibly being TRBD1 (5 bases). Germline V CDR1 and CDR2: LGHDT, YNNKEL (reference sequence). Trimming pared 4 bases from V and 4 bases from J, leaving 13 bases between. The CDR3 is made up of 15 amino acids.

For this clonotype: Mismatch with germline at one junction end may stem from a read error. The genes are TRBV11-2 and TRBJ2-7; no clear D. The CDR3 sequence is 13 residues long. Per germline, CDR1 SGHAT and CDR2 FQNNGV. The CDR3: CASSLDLSHEQYF. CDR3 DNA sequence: TGTGCCAGCAGCTTAGATCTCTCCCACGAGCAGTACTTC.

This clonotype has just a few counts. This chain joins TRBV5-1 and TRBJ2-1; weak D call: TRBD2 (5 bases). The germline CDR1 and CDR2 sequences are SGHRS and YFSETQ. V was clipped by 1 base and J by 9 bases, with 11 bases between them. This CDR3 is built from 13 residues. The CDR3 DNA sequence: TGCGCCAGCAGCTTGATTAGCGCTCGTGAGCAGTTCTTC. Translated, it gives CASSLISAREQFF.

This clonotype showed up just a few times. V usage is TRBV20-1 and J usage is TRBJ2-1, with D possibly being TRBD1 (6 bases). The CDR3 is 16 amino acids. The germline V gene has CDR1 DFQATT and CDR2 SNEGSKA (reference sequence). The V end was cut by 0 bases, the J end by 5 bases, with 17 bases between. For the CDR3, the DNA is TGCAGTGCTAGAGAAACAGGGATTTCGTTGGACAATGAGCAGTTCTTC. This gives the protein CSARETGISLDNEQFF.

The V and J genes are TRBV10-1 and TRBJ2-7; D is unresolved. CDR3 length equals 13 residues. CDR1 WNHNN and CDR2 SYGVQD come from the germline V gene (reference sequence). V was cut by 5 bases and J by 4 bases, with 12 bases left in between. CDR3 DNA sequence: TGCGCCAGCAGTCCTGCTGTGGGTTACGAGCAGTACGTC. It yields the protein CASSPAVGYEQYV.

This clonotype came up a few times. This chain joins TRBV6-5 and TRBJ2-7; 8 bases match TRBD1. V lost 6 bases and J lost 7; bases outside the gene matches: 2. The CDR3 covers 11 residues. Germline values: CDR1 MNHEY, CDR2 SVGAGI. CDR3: CASSTGGEQYF. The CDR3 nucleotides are TGTGCCAGCAGCACAGGGGGTGAGCAGTACTTC.

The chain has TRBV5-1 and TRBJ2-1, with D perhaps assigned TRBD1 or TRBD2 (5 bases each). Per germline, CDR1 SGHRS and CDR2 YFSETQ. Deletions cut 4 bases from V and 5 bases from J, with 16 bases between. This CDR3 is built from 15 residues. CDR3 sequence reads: CASSPGTTVDNEQFF. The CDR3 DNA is TGCGCCAGCAGCCCCGGGACCACAGTAGACAATGAGCAGTTCTTC. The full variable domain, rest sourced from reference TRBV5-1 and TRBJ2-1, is KAGVTQTPRYLIKTRGQQVTLSCSPISGHRSVSWYQQTPGQGLQFLFEYFSETQRNKGNFPGRFSGRQFSNSRSEMNVSTLELGDSALYLCASSPGTTVDNEQFFGPGTRLTVL.

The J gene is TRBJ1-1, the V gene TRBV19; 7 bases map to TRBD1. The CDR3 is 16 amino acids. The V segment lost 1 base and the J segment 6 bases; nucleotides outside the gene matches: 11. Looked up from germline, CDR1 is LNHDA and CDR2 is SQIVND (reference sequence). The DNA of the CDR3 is TGTGCCAGTAGTATAGTCTGGACAGGAGGGACCGCTGAAGCTTTCTTT. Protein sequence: CASSIVWTGGTAEAFF.

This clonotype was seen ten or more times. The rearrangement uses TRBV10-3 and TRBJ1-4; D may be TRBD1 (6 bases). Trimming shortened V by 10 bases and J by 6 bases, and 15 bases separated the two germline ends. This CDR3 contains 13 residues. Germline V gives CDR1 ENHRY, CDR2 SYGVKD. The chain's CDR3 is CASVDRPDEKLFF. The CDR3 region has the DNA TGTGCCAGCGTAGACAGGCCGGATGAAAAACTGTTTTTT.

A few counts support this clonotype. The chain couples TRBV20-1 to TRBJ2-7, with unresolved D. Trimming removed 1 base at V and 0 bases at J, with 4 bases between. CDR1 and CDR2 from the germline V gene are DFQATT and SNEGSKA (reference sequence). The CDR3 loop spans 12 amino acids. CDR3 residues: CSARVGSYEQYF. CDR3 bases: TGCAGTGCTAGAGTGGGCTCCTACGAGCAGTACTTC.

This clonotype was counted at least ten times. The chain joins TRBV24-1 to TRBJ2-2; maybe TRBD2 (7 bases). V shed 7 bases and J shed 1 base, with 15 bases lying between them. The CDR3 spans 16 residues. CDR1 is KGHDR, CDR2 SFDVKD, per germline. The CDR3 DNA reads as TGTGCCACCAGAGCCGCGGGGGCCTGGAACACCGGGGAGCTGTTTTTT. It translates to CATRAAGAWNTGELFF.

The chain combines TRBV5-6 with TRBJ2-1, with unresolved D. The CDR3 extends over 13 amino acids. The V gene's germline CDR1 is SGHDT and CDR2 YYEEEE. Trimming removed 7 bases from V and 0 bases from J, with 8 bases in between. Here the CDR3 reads CASARNSYNEQFF. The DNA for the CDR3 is TGTGCCAGCGCCCGTAACTCCTACAATGAGCAGTTCTTC.

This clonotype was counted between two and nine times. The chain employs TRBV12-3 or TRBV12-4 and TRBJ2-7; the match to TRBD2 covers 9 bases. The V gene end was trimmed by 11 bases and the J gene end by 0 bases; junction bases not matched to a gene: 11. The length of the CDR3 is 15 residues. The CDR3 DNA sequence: TGTGCCTCCCGGCTAGCGGGGCCGAGCTCCTACGAGCAGTACTTC. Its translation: CASRLAGPSSYEQYF.

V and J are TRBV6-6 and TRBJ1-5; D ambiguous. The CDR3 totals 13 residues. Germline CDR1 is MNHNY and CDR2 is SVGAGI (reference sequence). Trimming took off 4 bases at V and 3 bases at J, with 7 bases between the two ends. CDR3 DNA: TGTGCCAGCAGTTTCCAACCCAATCAGCCCCAGCATTTT. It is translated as CASSFQPNQPQHF.

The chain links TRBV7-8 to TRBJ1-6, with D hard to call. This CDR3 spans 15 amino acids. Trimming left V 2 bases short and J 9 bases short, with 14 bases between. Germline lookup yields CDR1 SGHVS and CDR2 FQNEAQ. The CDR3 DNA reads TGTGCCAGCAGCTTATCTGGAACAGTCGGTTCACCCCTCCACTTT. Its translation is CASSLSGTVGSPLHF.

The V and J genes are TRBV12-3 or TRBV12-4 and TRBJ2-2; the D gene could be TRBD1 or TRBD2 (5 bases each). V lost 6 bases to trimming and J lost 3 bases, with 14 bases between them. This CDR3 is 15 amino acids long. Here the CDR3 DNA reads TGTGCCAGCAGACTCCGGGACGGAGACACCGGGGAGCTGTTTTTT. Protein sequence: CASRLRDGDTGELFF.

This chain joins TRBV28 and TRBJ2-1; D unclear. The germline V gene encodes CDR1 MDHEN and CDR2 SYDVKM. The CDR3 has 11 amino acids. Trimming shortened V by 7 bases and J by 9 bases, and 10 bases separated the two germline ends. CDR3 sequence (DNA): TGTGCCAGCATAAGCCATCCTGAGCAGTTCTTC. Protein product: CASISHPEQFF.

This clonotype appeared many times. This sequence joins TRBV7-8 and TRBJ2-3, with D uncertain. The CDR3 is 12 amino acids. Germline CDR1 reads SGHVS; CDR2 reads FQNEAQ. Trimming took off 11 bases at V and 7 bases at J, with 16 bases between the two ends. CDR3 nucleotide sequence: TGTGCCGCTTTTACCTCCCCGTATACGCAGTATTTT. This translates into CAAFTSPYTQYF.

The CDR3 spells CASSELGSAGEQFF. The DNA for the CDR3 is TGTGCCAGCAGTGAATTGGGGTCAGCAGGGGAGCAGTTCTTC. The rearrangement uses TRBV25-1 and TRBJ2-1, with a tentative D call TRBD1 (5 bases). Per the germline V gene, CDR1 is MGHDK and CDR2 is SYGVNS. Trimming took off 1 base at V and 10 bases at J, with 14 bases between the two ends. The CDR3 runs to 14 residues.

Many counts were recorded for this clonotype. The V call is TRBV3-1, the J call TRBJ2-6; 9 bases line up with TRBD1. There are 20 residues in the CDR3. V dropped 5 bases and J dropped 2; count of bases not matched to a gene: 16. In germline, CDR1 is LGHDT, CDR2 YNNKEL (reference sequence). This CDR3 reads CASSSHKGTGTGTGANVLTF. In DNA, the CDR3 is TGTGCCAGCAGCTCCCACAAGGGGACAGGGACAGGTACTGGGGCCAACGTCCTGACTTTC.